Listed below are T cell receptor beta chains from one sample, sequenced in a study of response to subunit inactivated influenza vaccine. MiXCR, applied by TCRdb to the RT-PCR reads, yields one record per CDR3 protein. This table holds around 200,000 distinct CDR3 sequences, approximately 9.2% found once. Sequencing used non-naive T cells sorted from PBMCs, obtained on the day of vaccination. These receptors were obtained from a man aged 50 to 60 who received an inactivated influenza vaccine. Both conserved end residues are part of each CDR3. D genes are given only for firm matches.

cdr3_aa: CASGEQGGETQYF
d_call: TRBD2
j_call: TRBJ2-5
cdr3_length: 13
v_call: TRBV19

cdr3_aa: CASHTLAGAGTDTQYF
d_call: TRBD2
j_call: TRBJ2-3
cdr3_length: 16
v_call: TRBV28

cdr3_aa: CASSEADTQYF
d_call: -
j_call: TRBJ2-3
cdr3_length: 11
v_call: TRBV19

cdr3_aa: CASSPLGFRQETQYF
d_call: -
j_call: TRBJ2-5
cdr3_length: 15
v_call: TRBV3-1

cdr3_aa: CSVEGTQGETQYF
d_call: -
j_call: TRBJ2-5
cdr3_length: 13
v_call: TRBV29-1

cdr3_aa: CASSLAWQGTYEQYF
d_call: -
j_call: TRBJ2-7
cdr3_length: 15
v_call: TRBV5-5

cdr3_aa: CASSLSSGGGRQYF
d_call: TRBD2
j_call: TRBJ2-7
cdr3_length: 14
v_call: TRBV5-4

cdr3_aa: CASSSNSDAWGNQPQHF
d_call: -
j_call: TRBJ1-5
cdr3_length: 17
v_call: TRBV6-2/TRBV6-3

cdr3_aa: CSARSGQANTGELFF
d_call: TRBD1
j_call: TRBJ2-2
cdr3_length: 15
v_call: TRBV20-1

cdr3_aa: CSAPTPIATLYNEQFF
d_call: -
j_call: TRBJ2-1
cdr3_length: 16
v_call: TRBV20-1

cdr3_aa: CASSPTGGYTEAFF
d_call: TRBD1
j_call: TRBJ1-1
cdr3_length: 14
v_call: TRBV3-1

cdr3_aa: CASSYRDRVNSPLHF
d_call: TRBD1
j_call: TRBJ1-6
cdr3_length: 15
v_call: TRBV6-5

cdr3_aa: CASGFASNSPLHF
d_call: -
j_call: TRBJ1-6
cdr3_length: 13
v_call: TRBV6-5

cdr3_aa: CASSERDRTYEQYF
d_call: TRBD1
j_call: TRBJ2-7
cdr3_length: 14
v_call: TRBV11-2

cdr3_aa: CASSPTGGIGGDTQYF
d_call: TRBD1
j_call: TRBJ2-3
cdr3_length: 16
v_call: TRBV25-1

cdr3_aa: CASTSQGGPDTQYF
d_call: -
j_call: TRBJ2-3
cdr3_length: 14
v_call: TRBV27

cdr3_aa: CASSHRDGLQSSGANVLTF
d_call: -
j_call: TRBJ2-6
cdr3_length: 19
v_call: TRBV16

cdr3_aa: CAIRGDVGAGELFF
d_call: -
j_call: TRBJ2-2
cdr3_length: 14
v_call: TRBV10-3

cdr3_aa: CASSPRGYEQFF
d_call: -
j_call: TRBJ2-1
cdr3_length: 12
v_call: TRBV6-2/TRBV6-3